This T cell receptor beta chain is drawn from a study of shared clonotypes between healthy human individuals. The table lists this clone with a few counts. Trimming pared 3 bases from V and 8 bases from J, leaving 8 bases between. Germline-derived CDR1 and CDR2 are SNHLY and FYNNEI. CDR3 length: 11 residues. Data came from immunoSEQ multiplex PCR; TCRdb stores just in-frame clones and leaves some out. The sample carries approximately 2,000,000 clones, roughly 90% recorded once. The sequence came from a man aged 18 to 30 in good health. Some clones in this sample may be carry-over from other donors' samples. The V gene is TRBV2, the J gene TRBJ2-7, with D hard to call. The sample comprised naive CD4+ T cells from PBMCs. The subset denotes: CD45RA+ positively selected. The CDR3 DNA sequence: TGTGCCAGCAGTGATGGAGTGAAGCAGTACTTC. The encoded protein is CASSDGVKQYF.